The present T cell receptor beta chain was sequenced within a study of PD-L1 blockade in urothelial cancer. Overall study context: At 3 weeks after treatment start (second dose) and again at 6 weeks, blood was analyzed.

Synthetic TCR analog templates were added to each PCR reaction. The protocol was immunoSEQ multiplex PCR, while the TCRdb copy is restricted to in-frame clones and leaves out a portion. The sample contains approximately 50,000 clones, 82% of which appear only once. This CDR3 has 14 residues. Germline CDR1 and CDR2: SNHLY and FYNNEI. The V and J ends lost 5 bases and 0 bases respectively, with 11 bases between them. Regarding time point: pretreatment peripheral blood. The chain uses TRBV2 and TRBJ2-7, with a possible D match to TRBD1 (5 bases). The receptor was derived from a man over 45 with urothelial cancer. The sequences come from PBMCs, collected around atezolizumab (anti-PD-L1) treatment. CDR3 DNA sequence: TGTGCCAGCAGTCCCGACAGACGCTCCTACGAGCAGTACTTC. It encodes CASSPDRRSYEQYF.